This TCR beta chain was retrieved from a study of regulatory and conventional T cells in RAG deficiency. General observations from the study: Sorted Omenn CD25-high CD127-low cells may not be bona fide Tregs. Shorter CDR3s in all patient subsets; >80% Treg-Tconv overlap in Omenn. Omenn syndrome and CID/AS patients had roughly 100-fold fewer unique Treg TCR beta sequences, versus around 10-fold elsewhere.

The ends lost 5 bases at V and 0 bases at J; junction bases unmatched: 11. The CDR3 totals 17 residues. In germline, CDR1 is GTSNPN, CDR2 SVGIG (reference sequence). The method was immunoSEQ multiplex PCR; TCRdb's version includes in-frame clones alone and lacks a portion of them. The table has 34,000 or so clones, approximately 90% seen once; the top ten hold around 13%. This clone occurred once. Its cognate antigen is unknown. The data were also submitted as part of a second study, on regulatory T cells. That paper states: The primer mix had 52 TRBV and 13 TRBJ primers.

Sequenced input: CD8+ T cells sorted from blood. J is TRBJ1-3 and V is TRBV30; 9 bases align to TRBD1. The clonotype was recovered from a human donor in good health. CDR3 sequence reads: CAWCRDRVRSSGNTIYF. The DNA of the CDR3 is TGTGCCTGGTGCCGGGACAGGGTACGGAGCTCTGGAAACACCATATATTTT.